The clone carrying this TCR beta chain showed up many times. The germline V and J ends were trimmed by 7 bases and 1 base, with 13 bases remaining between them. Germline assignment: CDR1 DFQATT and CDR2 SNEGSKA (reference sequence). CDR3 size: 14 residues. This sample is drawn from a study of T cells in Graves' hyperthyroidism and ophthalmopathy. TCR beta CDR3 regions were amplified from RNA. TCR CDR3 regions were first amplified by RT-PCR with HTBI primers. One entry per CDR3 protein results from TCRdb running MiXCR on the multiplex PCR reads. The table includes roughly 650,000 distinct CDR3 sequences, more than 15% detected once.

The sample taken for sequencing was blood. The chain carries TRBV20-1 and TRBJ1-4; D not certain. The sequence came from a woman aged 40 to 50 with Graves' ophthalmopathy. The CDR3 protein is CSVLTPGTNEKLFF. The CDR3 DNA reads TGCAGTGTTTTGACCCCTGGAACTAATGAAAAACTGTTTTTT.